One and the same sample provided the 12 T cell receptor beta chains below, sequenced in a study of early T cells in non-severe SARS-CoV-2 infection. TCRdb processed the 5' RACE reads anew with MiXCR; each CDR3 protein has one entry. Seen here are 60,000 or so distinct CDR3 sequences, approximately 9% observed once, and the top ten hold around 17%. Material for sequencing was whole blood. The receptors come from an adult who was a healthcare worker with PCR-confirmed SARS-CoV-2 infection or an uninfected control (not recorded which).

This clonotype appeared many times. The V call is TRBV29-1, the J call TRBJ1-1; D is undetermined. Germline CDR1 and CDR2: SQVTM and ANQGSEA. The CDR3 runs 13 residues. The germline V and J ends were trimmed by 4 bases and 0 bases, with 9 bases remaining between them. CDR3 sequence (DNA): TGCAGCGTTGTAACTCCCATGAACACTGAAGCTTTCTTT. Protein sequence: CSVVTPMNTEAFF.

The table lists this clonotype with many counts. V gene TRBV27 combines with J gene TRBJ1-5; D might be TRBD1 (6 bases). Germline V gene data show CDR1 as MNHEY and CDR2 as SMNVEV (reference sequence). This CDR3 comprises 14 residues. Deletions cut 3 bases from V and 6 bases from J, with 12 bases between. The CDR3 here is CASSLSGVSQPQHF. CDR3 in DNA: TGTGCCAGCAGTTTGTCAGGGGTCAGTCAGCCCCAGCATTTT.

The chain has TRBV14 and TRBJ1-1, with a weak D call TRBD1 (5 bases). Trimming took off 3 bases at V and 4 bases at J, with 18 bases between the two ends. CDR3 length: 16 amino acids. In germline, CDR1 is SGHDN, CDR2 FVKESK. Here the CDR3 DNA reads TGTGCCAGCAGCCATTCGACAGACGGCATGATCACTGAAGCTTTCTTT. Protein product: CASSHSTDGMITEAFF.

This rearrangement joins TRBV28 to TRBJ2-6; D is possibly TRBD2 (6 bases). Germline assignment: CDR1 MDHEN and CDR2 SYDVKM. V was shortened by 3 bases and J by 2 bases, with 11 bases between the two germline ends. The CDR3 length is 16 residues. As DNA, the CDR3 is TGTGCCAGCAGTTTTCATGGGACTGCTGGGGCCAACGTCCTGACTTTC. This gives the protein CASSFHGTAGANVLTF.

The sample holds many counts of this clonotype. The V and J genes are TRBV12-3 or TRBV12-4 and TRBJ1-4; D remains unclear. The CDR3 is made up of 15 amino acids. Trimming removed 5 bases at V and 1 base at J, with 11 bases between. CDR3 region: CASSRGGQTNEKLFF. For the CDR3, the DNA is TGTGCCAGCAGTCGAGGAGGGCAAACTAATGAAAAACTGTTTTTT.

This clonotype has only a few counts. V and J are TRBV6-1 and TRBJ1-2; D is undetermined. The CDR3 has 10 residues. V dropped 3 bases and J dropped 8 bases, with 4 bases sitting between them. The germline CDR1 and CDR2 sequences are MNHNS and SASEGT. DNA of the CDR3: TGTGCCAGCAGTGATGAGGGCTACACCTTC. Translated: CASSDEGYTF.

This clonotype was counted ten times or more. The rearrangement joins TRBV28 to TRBJ1-6; D unclear. CDR1 and CDR2 (germline): MDHEN, SYDVKM. Trimming shortened V by 7 bases and J by 3 bases, and 7 bases separated the two germline ends. This CDR3 has 13 amino acids. The CDR3 loop is CASNPSYNSPLHF. In DNA form, the CDR3 reads TGTGCCAGCAACCCAAGCTATAATTCACCCCTCCACTTT.

This clonotype was observed at least ten times. The chain combines TRBV11-1 with TRBJ2-3; D is perhaps TRBD1 or TRBD2 (6 bases each). Trimming took off 6 bases at V and 2 bases at J, with 15 bases between the two ends. Germline-derived CDR1 and CDR2 are SGHAT and FQDESV (reference sequence). This CDR3 region has 15 residues. The CDR3, as DNA: TGTGCCAGCAGAGAGAGACAGGACTACACAGATACGCAGTATTTT. Its protein is CASRERQDYTDTQYF.

The chain joins TRBV20-1 to TRBJ1-4, with TRBD1 matching 8 bases. Germline-derived CDR1 and CDR2 are DFQATT and SNEGSKA (reference sequence). Losses at the gene ends were 1 base for V and 4 bases for J; bases not matched to a gene: 8. The CDR3 contains 16 residues. CDR3 nucleotides: TGCAGTGCTAGAGCTTCGGGACAGGCCAATAATGAAAAACTGTTTTTT. It specifies CSARASGQANNEKLFF.

This clonotype was counted at least ten times. The chain joins TRBV7-9 to TRBJ2-6, with D unresolved. V shed 2 bases and J shed 0 bases, with 8 bases lying between them. CDR3 size: 16 residues. CDR1 is SEHNR, CDR2 FQNEAQ, per germline (reference sequence). The CDR3 DNA reads TGTGCCAGCAGCTTATTCGGTATCTCTGGGGCCAACGTCCTGACTTTC. It codes for CASSLFGISGANVLTF.

This clonotype came up many times. The genes are TRBV20-1 and TRBJ2-1; D uncertain. CDR1 is DFQATT, CDR2 SNEGSKA, per germline (reference sequence). This CDR3 has 12 residues. V shed 5 bases and J shed 10 bases, with 15 bases lying between them. In DNA form, the CDR3 reads TGCAGTGCTGCCGCTATGCGCCCCGAGCAGTTCTTC. This translates into CSAAAMRPEQFF.

The chain has TRBV20-1 and TRBJ2-1; TRBD2 is a possible D gene (5 bases). Trimming pared 6 bases from V and 5 bases from J, leaving 20 bases between. The CDR3 loop spans 15 amino acids. In germline, CDR1 is DFQATT, CDR2 SNEGSKA (reference sequence). The CDR3 bases are TGCAGTGCGCTTTCTAGCAGCCTAATACACAATGAGCAGTTCTTC. Translation gives CSALSSSLIHNEQFF.